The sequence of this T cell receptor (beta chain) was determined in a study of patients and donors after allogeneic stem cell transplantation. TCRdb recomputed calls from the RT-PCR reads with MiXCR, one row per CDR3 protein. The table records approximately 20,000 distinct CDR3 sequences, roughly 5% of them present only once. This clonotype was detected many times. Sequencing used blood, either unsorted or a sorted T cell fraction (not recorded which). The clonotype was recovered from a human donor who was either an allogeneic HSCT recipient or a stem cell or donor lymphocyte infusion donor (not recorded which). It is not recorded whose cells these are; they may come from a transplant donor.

The CDR3 sequence is CASSPGQKQETQYF. For the CDR3, the DNA is TGTGCCAGCAGCCCCGGACAGAAACAAGAGACCCAGTACTTC. This chain links TRBV9 with TRBJ2-5; a weak D match, TRBD1 (6 bases). Deletions cut 4 bases from V and 2 bases from J, with 12 bases between. CDR3 length equals 14 residues. Germline CDR1 and CDR2: SGDLS and YYNGEE. The full variable domain, with the rest looked up from reference TRBV9 and TRBJ2-5, is DSGVTQTPKHLITATGQRVTLRCSPRSGDLSVYWYQQSLDQGLQFLIQYYNGEERAKGNILERFSAQQFPDLHSELNLSSLELGDSALYFCASSPGQKQETQYFGPGTRLLVL.